This passage covers 24 T cell receptor beta chains from one sample sequenced in a study of CD8 T cells in ankylosing spondylitis. Study-wide points: Eight highly homologous variants formed a TCR beta motif that appeared characteristic of ankylosing spondylitis blood.

Which antigens these TCRs recognize remains unknown. TCRdb itself ran the 5' RACE reads through MiXCR, one entry per CDR3 protein. The repertoire holds hundreds of thousands of distinct CDR3 sequences, with about 24% as singletons. The specimen was blood, either unsorted or a sorted T cell fraction (not recorded which). These TCRs come from a male donor with ankylosing spondylitis.

This chain uses TRBV6-2 or TRBV6-3 with TRBJ2-7, with D unresolved. CDR1 is MNHEY and CDR2 is SVGEGT in the germline V gene. V lost 1 base and J 3 bases, leaving 4 bases between the germline ends. This CDR3 comprises 12 residues. The CDR3 bases are TGTGCCAGCAGTTACTATGGCTACGAGCAGTACTTC. This encodes CASSYYGYEQYF.

V is TRBV21-1 and J is TRBJ1-3. TRBV21-1 is reported as a pseudogene. The CDR3 runs 15 residues. CDR3 DNA: TGTGCCAGCAGCCACGACAACACCTCTGGAAACACCATATATTTT. Encoded protein: CASSHDNTSGNTIYF.

The rearrangement links TRBV7-7 to TRBJ1-4, with a tentative D call TRBD1 (5 bases). CDR1 is SSHAT, CDR2 FNYEAQ, per germline (reference sequence). The CDR3 has 15 residues. V gave up 7 bases and J gave up 7 bases, with 19 bases separating them. CDR3 loop: CASTLSTGTSEKLFF. The CDR3 DNA reads TGTGCCAGCACCCTCTCCACGGGGACCAGTGAAAAACTGTTTTTT.

This clonotype was observed a handful of times. The chain joins TRBV29-1 to TRBJ2-2; 10 positions match TRBD2. The CDR3 extends over 16 amino acids. Unmatched junction bases numbered 14, after V lost 6 bases and J lost 7 bases. Germline lookup yields CDR1 SQVTM and CDR2 ANQGSEA. CDR3 DNA: TGCAGCGTGGCGGGACTAGCGAGAGCCGCGGACGGGGAGCTGTTTTTT. Protein: CSVAGLARAADGELFF.

This chain joins TRBV3-1 and TRBJ1-1; tentatively, D is TRBD1 (5 bases). The CDR3 is 15 amino acids. The V and J ends lost 2 bases and 7 bases respectively, with 17 bases between them. Germline CDR1 LGHDT, CDR2 YNNKEL (reference sequence). The CDR3 coding sequence is TGTGCCAGCAGCCAACTGGGGCCGGGGGATGGTGAAGCTTTCTTT. Amino acid sequence: CASSQLGPGDGEAFF. The full variable domain, in which reference TRBV3-1 and TRBJ1-1 provide the parts outside the CDR3, is DTAVSQTPKYLVTQMGNDKSIKCEQNLGHDTMYWYKQDSKKFLKIMFSYNNKELIINETVPNRFSPKSPDKAHLNLHINSLELGDSAVYFCASSQLGPGDGEAFFGQGTRLTVV.

This clonotype has just a few counts. This chain joins TRBV3-1 and TRBJ2-1; D is tentatively TRBD1 or TRBD2 (5 bases each). The germline V gene has CDR1 LGHDT and CDR2 YNNKEL (reference sequence). Trimming shortened V by 4 bases and J by 6 bases, and 16 bases separated the two germline ends. CDR3 size: 15 residues. The CDR3 DNA is TGTGCCAGCAGCCTCCGGGACGGGGAAATCAATGAGCAGTTCTTC. It codes for CASSLRDGEINEQFF.

Points on this clonotype: One end of the junction is discordant with germline, which a read error may explain. The chain couples TRBV20-1 to TRBJ1-1; TRBD1 matches at 8 bases. Germline V lookup: CDR1 DFQATT, CDR2 SNEGSKA (reference sequence). The CDR3 covers 14 residues. CDR3 in amino acids: CSALKHRGDTEAFF. The CDR3 coding sequence is TGCAGTGCTCTAAAACACAGGGGGGATACTGAGGCTTTCTTT.

This clonotype was picked up a small number of times. This chain connects TRBV3-1 to TRBJ1-1, with no clear D. V was shortened by 5 bases and J by 4 bases, with 14 bases between the two germline ends. From germline, CDR1 is LGHDT and CDR2 YNNKEL (reference sequence). The CDR3 contains 14 residues. The CDR3 DNA is TGTGCCAGCAGCGCGCAGGTGTTGGGCACTGAAGCTTTCTTT. Translation: CASSAQVLGTEAFF.

In this sample, this clonotype turned up a few times. The chain joins TRBV24-1 to TRBJ1-2; D remains unclear. The germline V gene has CDR1 KGHDR and CDR2 SFDVKD. Trimming pared 4 bases from V and 2 bases from J, leaving 10 bases between. The CDR3 is made up of 14 amino acids. The CDR3 DNA sequence: TGTGCCACCAGTGAGCCCGAGTCGAACTATGGCTACACCTTC. Translated: CATSEPESNYGYTF.

This clonotype was seen a handful of times. This may be a read error: a much more frequent sequence differs by one nucleotide. The V gene is TRBV5-1, the J gene TRBJ2-5; no clear D. This CDR3 has 11 amino acids. The germline V and J ends were trimmed by 0 bases and 6 bases, with 3 bases remaining between them. Germline V lookup: CDR1 SGHRS, CDR2 YFSETQ. CDR3 amino acids: CASSLEQTQYF. The CDR3 DNA follows: TGCGCCAGCAGCTTGGAACAGACCCAGTACTTC. Based on the CDR3 plus reference TRBV5-1 and TRBJ2-5, the full variable domain is KAGVTQTPRYLIKTRGQQVTLSCSPISGHRSVSWYQQTPGQGLQFLFEYFSETQRNKGNFPGRFSGRQFSNSRSEMNVSTLELGDSALYLCASSLEQTQYFGPGTRLLVL.

This sequence joins TRBV9 and TRBJ1-1; D not resolved. The CDR3 length is 15 residues. Trimming shortened V by 0 bases and J by 1 base, and 10 bases separated the two germline ends. Germline V gene lookup returns CDR1 SGDLS and CDR2 YYNGEE. In DNA form, the CDR3 reads TGTGCCAGCAGCGTAGGCGTAGGACCGAACACTGAAGCTTTCTTT. Encoded protein: CASSVGVGPNTEAFF.

This clonotype was seen many times. This chain connects TRBV5-1 to TRBJ2-1; 9 nucleotides agree with TRBD2. There are 16 residues in the CDR3. J lost 7 bases, V lost 4 bases, and 12 bases had no gene match. Germline V gene lookup returns CDR1 SGHRS and CDR2 YFSETQ. Here the CDR3 reads CASSPTGTSIGNEQFF. The CDR3 bases are TGCGCCAGCAGCCCAACCGGGACTAGCATTGGTAATGAGCAGTTCTTC.

The rearrangement joins TRBV2 to TRBJ2-5; D is undetermined. The CDR3 is made up of 14 amino acids. Trimming removed 3 bases at V and 1 base at J, with 9 bases between. Germline V gene data show CDR1 as SNHLY and CDR2 as FYNNEI. CDR3 in DNA: TGTGCCAGCAGTGACTTGCTGATCCAAGAGACCCAGTACTTC. Translating gives CASSDLLIQETQYF. Full variable domain (missing parts from reference TRBV2 and TRBJ2-5): EPEVTQTPSHQVTQMGQEVILRCVPISNHLYFYWYRQILGQKVEFLVSFYNNEISEKSEIFDDQFSVERPDGSNFTLKIRSTKLEDSAMYFCASSDLLIQETQYFGPGTRLLVL.

The chain couples TRBV20-1 to TRBJ2-5; possible D gene TRBD2, 6 bases. Looked up from germline, CDR1 is DFQATT and CDR2 is SNEGSKA (reference sequence). The length of the CDR3 is 14 residues. V lost 0 bases to trimming and J lost 0 bases, with 8 bases between them. The CDR3 region is CSARDRLDQETQYF. The CDR3 DNA reads as TGCAGTGCTAGAGATCGACTAGACCAAGAGACCCAGTACTTC.

The rearrangement uses TRBV5-1 and TRBJ2-1; 7 positions agree with TRBD2. CDR3 length equals 15 residues. V shed 4 bases and J 5 bases; nucleotides not matched to a gene: 9. Germline assignment: CDR1 SGHRS and CDR2 YFSETQ. The DNA for the CDR3 is TGCGCCAGCAGCCTCAGCGGGATCACCCACAATGAGCAGTTCTTC. This sequence encodes CASSLSGITHNEQFF.

The rearrangement links TRBV5-1 to TRBJ1-3; possibly TRBD1 for D (5 bases). The germline V and J ends were trimmed by 1 base and 8 bases, with 13 bases remaining between them. CDR1 is SGHRS and CDR2 is YFSETQ in the germline V gene. This CDR3 has 14 amino acids. In DNA, the CDR3 is TGCGCCAGCAGCTTGTCGAGGGACCGGGACACCATATATTTT. It encodes CASSLSRDRDTIYF.

The V call is TRBV4-1, the J call TRBJ1-5; D possibly corresponds to TRBD1 (5 bases). Deletions cut 2 bases from V and 7 bases from J, with 12 bases between. Germline-derived CDR1 and CDR2 are MGHRA and YSYEKL. The CDR3 totals 14 residues. CDR3 sequence reads: CASSQRGVVQPQHF. CDR3 nucleotides: TGCGCCAGCAGCCAAAGGGGAGTAGTCCAGCCCCAGCATTTT.

V usage is TRBV29-1 and J usage is TRBJ2-7, with 7 nucleotides matching TRBD1. This CDR3 has 17 amino acids. V lost 6 bases and J lost 3; bases outside the gene matches: 20. In germline, CDR1 is SQVTM, CDR2 ANQGSEA. The CDR3 protein is CSVVMPLDRVGRYEQYF. In DNA, the CDR3 is TGCAGCGTCGTTATGCCCCTAGACAGGGTAGGTCGCTACGAGCAGTACTTC.

CDR3: CASRPGTSGPLDTQYF. For the CDR3, the DNA is TGCGCCAGCAGACCCGGGACTAGCGGGCCCCTAGATACGCAGTATTTT. This rearrangement joins TRBV5-1 to TRBJ2-3, with 12 nucleotides matching TRBD2. The CDR3 consists of 16 residues. Losses at the gene ends were 5 bases for V and 5 bases for J; bases not matched to a gene: 9. CDR1 is SGHRS, CDR2 YFSETQ, per germline.

V and J are TRBV3-1 and TRBJ2-7; the match to TRBD2 covers 8 bases. In germline, CDR1 is LGHDT, CDR2 YNNKEL (reference sequence). This CDR3 comprises 16 residues. V lost 2 bases and J lost 7; bases outside the gene matches: 13. The CDR3, as DNA: TGTGCCAGCAGCCAAAGGGGATTAGCGGGATCGGGAGAGCAGTACTTC. As protein: CASSQRGLAGSGEQYF.

This chain links TRBV3-1 with TRBJ1-1, with TRBD1 matching 7 bases. J was trimmed by 3 bases and V by 4 bases; bases with no gene match: 8. The CDR3 consists of 15 residues. The germline V gene has CDR1 LGHDT and CDR2 YNNKEL (reference sequence). CDR3 region: CASSRSTGLDTEAFF. The CDR3 nucleotides are TGTGCCAGCAGCCGATCGACAGGGTTGGACACTGAAGCTTTCTTT.

This clonotype was counted once. The chain links TRBV19 to TRBJ2-1; TRBD1 aligns across 9 bases. CDR3 length: 14 amino acids. Germline CDR1 is LNHDA and CDR2 is SQIVND (reference sequence). With V trimmed by 8 bases and J by 2 bases, 4 bases remained unmatched. Here the CDR3 reads CASGDRATYNEQFF. The CDR3 nucleotides read TGTGCCAGTGGGGACAGGGCTACCTACAATGAGCAGTTCTTC.

The V gene is TRBV24-1, the J gene TRBJ2-5; 7 bases are a match to TRBD1. Germline CDR1 and CDR2: KGHDR and SFDVKD. The CDR3 contains 13 residues. V trimming: 9 bases; J trimming: 3 bases; junction bases outside the gene matches: 6. The CDR3 region has the DNA TGTGCCACCGGAGACAGGGCCAAAGAGACCCAGTACTTC. Amino acid sequence: CATGDRAKETQYF.

A few counts support this clonotype. The V call is TRBV24-1, the J call TRBJ2-2, with 9 bases lining up with TRBD1. J was trimmed by 3 bases and V by 2 bases; bases with no gene match: 6. Per germline, CDR1 KGHDR and CDR2 SFDVKD. CDR3 length: 17 amino acids. The chain's CDR3 is CATSDWTGADDTGELFF. The CDR3, as DNA: TGTGCCACCAGTGATTGGACAGGGGCGGACGACACCGGGGAGCTGTTTTTT.